The rows below give T cell receptor beta chains drawn from one sample of a study of neoadjuvant nivolumab and ipilimumab in lung cancer. Sequencing was performed with immunoSEQ multiplex PCR; in TCRdb, only in-frame clones are kept and a portion is missing. The repertoire has around 13,000 clones, under 70% of them found once; the top ten carry around 27%. The sequenced sample was peripheral blood, obtained after neoadjuvant nivolumab, alone or with ipilimumab, at or shortly before surgery. The receptor source for this set is an adult with non-small cell lung cancer. CDR3s include the opening cysteine and the closing phenylalanine or tryptophan. A D gene is named only where the DNA matches it firmly. A row's size may be missing; if present it is once, few, many or a size class.

J | V | D | size | CDR3 | DNA
TRBJ1-2 | TRBV7-2 | - | - | CASSLGGRNYGYTF | TGTGCCAGCAGCTTAGGCGGGAGGAACTATGGCTACACCTTC
TRBJ1-1 | TRBV7-7 | - | few | CASSLDVFTEAFF | TGTGCTAGCAGCCTAGACGTCTTTACTGAAGCTTTCTTT
TRBJ1-1 | TRBV5-1 | - | - | CASSLLATNTEAFF | TGCGCCAGCAGCTTGTTGGCGACGAACACTGAAGCTTTCTTT
TRBJ2-1 | TRBV5-1 | - | - | CASSLGQQAYNEQFF | TGCGCCAGCAGCTTGGGACAGCAGGCTTACAATGAGCAGTTCTTC
TRBJ2-7 | TRBV4-2 | - | - | CASSLSRNEQYF | TGTGCCAGCAGTCTTAGTAGGAACGAGCAGTACTTC
TRBJ2-7 | TRBV5-4 | TRBD1 | - | CASSGDRGREQYF | TGTGCCAGCAGCGGGGACAGGGGGCGCGAGCAGTACTTC
TRBJ2-3 | TRBV12-5 | TRBD1 | - | CASGLAYRGERAHGTDTQYF | TGTGCTAGTGGTTTGGCATACAGGGGCGAAAGGGCACATGGGACAGATACGCAGTATTTT
TRBJ2-1 | TRBV5-1 | - | few | CASSSTDEQFF | TGCGCCAGCAGCAGCACGGATGAGCAGTTCTTC
TRBJ1-2 | TRBV7-9 | TRBD1 | - | CASSLALGTDYGYTF | TGTGCCAGCAGCTTAGCGTTGGGGACAGATTATGGCTACACCTTC
TRBJ2-3 | TRBV11-2 | - | - | CASSYLAASTDTQYF | TGTGCCAGCAGCTATTTAGCGGCTAGCACAGATACGCAGTATTTT
TRBJ2-7 | TRBV27 | - | many | CASGPSRYEQYF | TGTGCCAGCGGACCCTCGCGCTACGAGCAGTACTTC
TRBJ1-1 | TRBV15 | - | - | CATSRDEWAEAFF | TGTGCCACCAGCAGAGATGAATGGGCTGAAGCTTTCTTT
TRBJ1-1 | TRBV18 | TRBD1 | - | CASYPGRGQGALGTEAFF | TGTGCCAGCTACCCGGGTCGGGGACAGGGGGCTCTGGGCACTGAAGCTTTCTTT
TRBJ1-2 | TRBV5-5 | - | once | CASSLAPRANYGYTF | TGTGCCAGCAGCTTGGCCCCGAGAGCTAACTATGGCTACACCTTC
TRBJ2-3 | TRBV2 | - | few | CASSGVGGDTQYF | TGTGCCAGCAGTGGGGTAGGGGGAGATACGCAGTATTTT
TRBJ2-5 | TRBV7-2 | TRBD2 | few | CASSLVSGRETQYF | TGTGCCAGCAGCTTAGTTAGCGGGAGGGAGACCCAGTACTTC
TRBJ2-2 | TRBV18 | - | - | CASSPSGTGELFF | TGTGCCAGCTCACCAAGTGGCACCGGGGAGCTGTTTTTT
TRBJ2-1 | TRBV18 | TRBD2 | - | CASSPGLAGVREQFF | TGTGCCAGCTCACCAGGCCTAGCGGGTGTCAGAGAGCAGTTCTTC
TRBJ1-2 | TRBV6-4 | - | few | CASSDSFRAGGYTF | TGTGCCAGCAGTGACTCGTTCAGGGCGGGAGGCTACACCTTC
TRBJ1-1 | TRBV30 | - | - | CAYEGGHRANTEAFF | TGTGCCTACGAAGGGGGACATAGGGCGAACACTGAAGCTTTCTTT
TRBJ1-1 | TRBV5-5 | - | - | CASSFSTGNTEAFF | TGTGCCAGCAGCTTCTCGACAGGGAACACTGAAGCTTTCTTT
TRBJ2-7 | TRBV5-1 | - | - | CASSPTRVASYEQYF | TGCGCCAGCAGCCCCACCCGCGTTGCGTCCTACGAGCAGTACTTC
TRBJ1-2 | TRBV18 | - | - | CASSFGGGDGYTF | TGTGCCAGCTCATTCGGTGGAGGGGATGGCTACACCTTC
TRBJ1-1 | TRBV9 | - | few | CASSVVGTPNTEAFF | TGTGCCAGCAGCGTAGTCGGGACACCGAACACTGAAGCTTTCTTT
TRBJ1-2 | TRBV29-1 | TRBD1 | - | CSVEPGQGGPNYGYTF | TGCAGCGTTGAACCGGGACAGGGGGGTCCTAACTATGGCTACACCTTC
TRBJ2-7 | TRBV29-1 | TRBD1 | - | CSVEARGPGEQYF | TGCAGCGTTGAGGCCAGGGGGCCGGGGGAGCAGTACTTC